The 12 T cell receptor beta chains below come from one sample, sequenced in a study of OX40 agonist ivuxolimab in advanced cancers. Libraries were prepared by immunoSEQ multiplex PCR; TCRdb keeps only in-frame clonotypes and omits some of them. This table has about 80,000 clones, around 86% appearing once. The starting material was CD4+ or CD8+ T cells sorted from blood, obtained in a trial of the OX40 agonist ivuxolimab. The receptors originated from an adult with an advanced solid tumor such as melanoma, head and neck, liver or kidney cancer.

On this clone itself: The same CDR3 also results from other DNA sequences found in this sample. J is TRBJ2-3 and V is TRBV9, with 9 bases that match TRBD1. This CDR3 has 15 residues. Germline V lookup: CDR1 SGDLS, CDR2 YYNGEE. The J segment lost 2 bases and the V segment lost 3 bases, leaving 4 bases of the junction unmatched. CDR3 amino acids: CASSGTGANTDTQYF. CDR3 nucleotides: TGTGCCAGCAGCGGGACAGGGGCAAACACAGATACGCAGTATTTT.

V usage is TRBV5-4 and J usage is TRBJ2-5, with TRBD2 as a possible D gene (7 bases). This CDR3 contains 15 residues. Germline-derived CDR1 and CDR2 are SGHNT and YYREEE (reference sequence). V was shortened by 3 bases and J by 0 bases, with 12 bases between the two germline ends. CDR3 amino acids: CASSWGGAYQETQYF. The CDR3 nucleotides read TGTGCCAGCAGCTGGGGGGGCGCTTACCAAGAGACCCAGTACTTC. The whole variable domain, remainder taken from reference TRBV5-4 and TRBJ2-5, is ETGVTQSPTHLIKTRGQQVTLRCSSQSGHNTVSWYQQALGQGPQFIFQYYREEENGRGNFPPRFSGLQFPNYSSELNVNALELDDSALYLCASSWGGAYQETQYFGPGTRLLVL.

This chain links TRBV27 with TRBJ2-5; D is possibly TRBD1 or TRBD2 (5 bases each). There are 14 residues in the CDR3. The V gene's germline CDR1 is MNHEY and CDR2 SMNVEV (reference sequence). The V end was cut by 2 bases, the J end by 1 base, with 8 bases between. CDR3 sequence reads: CASSLIGTQETQYF. CDR3 bases: TGTGCCAGCAGTTTAATCGGGACCCAAGAGACCCAGTACTTC.

This sequence joins TRBV6-1 and TRBJ2-7; a possible D gene is TRBD1 (6 bases). Germline-derived CDR1 and CDR2 are MNHNS and SASEGT. The CDR3 contains 14 residues. Trimming left V 7 bases short and J 4 bases short, with 17 bases between. The CDR3 DNA reads as TGTGCCAGCACCCAGGGGATTCCCCCTTACGAGCAGTACTTC. This encodes CASTQGIPPYEQYF.

The chain joins TRBV5-6 to TRBJ2-3; D ambiguous. Germline-derived CDR1 and CDR2 are SGHDT and YYEEEE. CDR3 length equals 17 residues. V lost 5 bases and J lost 1, with 20 bases in between. Here the CDR3 DNA reads TGTGCCAGCAGAAAAGCTCGGGCAGGTCGGGGCACAGATACGCAGTATTTT. Amino acids: CASRKARAGRGTDTQYF.

V is TRBV18 and J is TRBJ2-2, with D hard to call. Trimming left V 1 base short and J 0 bases short, with 9 bases between. CDR3 length: 16 residues. Germline V gene data show CDR1 as KGHSH and CDR2 as LQKENI. The CDR3 here is CASSPLLSANTGELFF. The DNA for the CDR3 is TGTGCCAGCTCACCACTTCTCTCCGCGAACACCGGGGAGCTGTTTTTT.

This chain's CDR3 is CASSVTRGEQFF. In DNA form, the CDR3 reads TGTGCCAGCAGCGTGACACGAGGGGAGCAGTTCTTC. The chain employs TRBV6-4 and TRBJ2-1, with D possibly matching TRBD2 (5 bases). Trimming cost V 6 bases and J 10 bases, with 13 bases left between them. Looked up from germline, CDR1 is MRHNA and CDR2 is SNTAGT. This CDR3 is built from 12 residues.

The chain is built from TRBV28 and TRBJ1-5; a possible D gene is TRBD1 (5 bases). In germline, CDR1 is MDHEN, CDR2 SYDVKM. The V end lost 4 bases, the J end lost 1 base, and 8 bases lay between the germline ends. This CDR3 comprises 14 residues. CDR3 sequence (DNA): TGTGCCAGCAGTTCGACAGTAAGCAATCAGCCCCAGCATTTT. Translation gives CASSSTVSNQPQHF.

The V call is TRBV5-1, the J call TRBJ2-1; D might be TRBD1 (5 bases). V lost 0 bases and J lost 10, with 11 bases in between. This CDR3 spans 13 amino acids. Germline V gene data show CDR1 as SGHRS and CDR2 as YFSETQ. This CDR3 reads CASSLAPDTEQFF. The CDR3, as DNA: TGCGCCAGCAGCTTGGCCCCGGACACCGAGCAGTTCTTC. Using reference TRBV5-1 and TRBJ2-1 for the parts outside the CDR3, the full variable domain is KAGVTQTPRYLIKTRGQQVTLSCSPISGHRSVSWYQQTPGQGLQFLFEYFSETQRNKGNFPGRFSGRQFSNSRSEMNVSTLELGDSALYLCASSLAPDTEQFFGPGTRLTVL.

This clone was seen more than once but under ten times. V is TRBV7-8 and J is TRBJ2-2, with TRBD2 identical over 13 bases. CDR1 and CDR2 from the germline V gene are SGHVS and FQNEAQ. V dropped 4 bases and J dropped 6; count of bases not matched to a gene: 14. This CDR3 spans 19 amino acids. CDR3 bases: TGTGCCAGCAGCTCACCCCGTAGGGGACTAGCGGGATTAGCCGGGGAGCTGTTTTTT. Protein product: CASSSPRRGLAGLAGELFF. The full variable domain, completed using reference TRBV7-8 and TRBJ2-2, is GAGVSQSPRYKVAKRGQDVALRCDPISGHVSLFWYQQALGQGPEFLTYFQNEAQLDKSGLPSDRFFAERPEGSVSTLKIQRTQQEDSAVYLCASSSPRRGLAGLAGELFFGEGSRLTVL.

This rearrangement joins TRBV6-5 to TRBJ2-7; D perhaps matches TRBD1 (5 bases). The CDR3 consists of 12 residues. V was shortened by 8 bases and J by 6 bases, with 14 bases between the two germline ends. CDR1 is MNHEY, CDR2 SVGAGI, per germline. The DNA for the CDR3 is TGTGCCAGCGGGCAGGGAACCCTCGAGCAGTACTTC. It codes for CASGQGTLEQYF.

The V gene is TRBV5-1, the J gene TRBJ2-7; no reliable D call. This CDR3 contains 16 residues. Germline assignment: CDR1 SGHRS and CDR2 YFSETQ. V lost 0 bases, J lost 3 bases, and 16 bases lay in between. CDR3 coding DNA: TGCGCCAGCAGCTTGGGAGACCTAACCTACGACTACGAGCAGTACTTC. It specifies CASSLGDLTYDYEQYF.